These 15 T cell receptor beta chains were sequenced from one sample in a study of blood T cells in healthy people across ages. Alongside a J-beta primer mix, a sample-barcoded 5' primer served in a second PCR lasting roughly 6 to 12 cycles. TCRdb analysed the 5' RACE reads with MiXCR anew, one entry per CDR3 protein. The data show about 680,000 distinct CDR3 sequences, with 45% to 50% seen just once and about 32% held by the top ten. What was sequenced was blood. The source of these receptors is a woman aged 55 to 70 in good health.

This rearrangement joins TRBV5-6 to TRBJ2-5, with D tentatively TRBD2 (6 bases). Germline lookup yields CDR1 SGHDT and CDR2 YYEEEE. Trimming left V 4 bases short and J 4 bases short, with 20 bases between. The CDR3 contains 16 residues. The DNA for the CDR3 is TGTGCCAGCAGCCCTGGGGTTCTTAGCGGTAGAGAGACCCAGTACTTC. Residues: CASSPGVLSGRETQYF.

The chain recombines TRBV7-3 with TRBJ1-1; 7 bases map to TRBD1. This CDR3 comprises 16 residues. Germline V CDR1 and CDR2: SGHTA, FQGTGA. The junction had 10 bases not matched to a gene; V was cut back by 5 bases and J by 1 base. CDR3 in DNA: TGTGCCAGCAGCACCAAAACCGGGACAGCGAACACTGAAGCTTTCTTT. Translating it yields CASSTKTGTANTEAFF. The full variable domain, in which reference TRBV7-3 and TRBJ1-1 provide the parts outside the CDR3, is GAGVSQTPSNKVTEKGKYVELRCDPISGHTALYWYRQSLGQGPEFLIYFQGTGAADDSGLPNDRFFAVRPEGSVSTLKIQRTERGDSAVYLCASSTKTGTANTEAFFGQGTRLTVV.

The rearrangement joins TRBV4-2 to TRBJ2-3; 10 nucleotides line up with TRBD2. There are 15 residues in the CDR3. From germline, CDR1 is LGHNA and CDR2 YNFKEQ. The J segment lost 4 bases and the V segment lost 2 bases, leaving 3 bases of the junction unmatched. The DNA of the CDR3 is TGTGCCAGCAGCCAACCCGGGACTAGCGCAGATACGCAGTATTTT. It yields the protein CASSQPGTSADTQYF.

The V and J genes are TRBV12-3 or TRBV12-4 and TRBJ2-5; 7 bases fit TRBD2. The J call may be incorrect, as the DNA end agrees better with TRBJ2-7. The CDR3 is made up of 16 amino acids. CDR3 DNA: TGTGCCAGCAGTTTAGTGACTAAGCGGGACCCCTACGAGCAGTACTTC. It yields the protein CASSLVTKRDPYEQYF.

The chain carries TRBV20-1 and TRBJ2-6, with 8 bases matching TRBD1. Germline-derived CDR1 and CDR2 are DFQATT and SNEGSKA (reference sequence). The junction had 7 bases not matched to a gene; V was cut back by 3 bases and J by 0 bases. This CDR3 has 17 amino acids. The CDR3 nucleotides are TGCAGTGCTAGTGCGGCAGGGGGCGGCTCTGGGGCCAACGTCCTGACTTTC. It is translated as CSASAAGGGSGANVLTF.

The rearrangement links TRBV7-9 to TRBJ1-2; 7 positions match TRBD1. The CDR3 totals 16 residues. In germline, CDR1 is SEHNR, CDR2 FQNEAQ (reference sequence). The junction had 14 bases not matched to a gene; V was cut back by 5 bases and J by 5 bases. The CDR3 sequence: CASSQTKRGRGYGYTF. CDR3 nucleotides: TGTGCCAGCAGCCAGACAAAGAGGGGGCGCGGGTATGGCTACACCTTC.

The CDR3 here is CASRAYAGLGLTGELFF. Written as DNA, the CDR3 is TGTGCCAGCAGAGCTTACGCGGGACTAGGGCTGACCGGGGAGCTGTTTTTT. The chain is built from TRBV7-3 and TRBJ2-2; TRBD2 agrees at 8 bases. Germline-derived CDR1 and CDR2 are SGHTA and FQGTGA. V gave up 6 bases and J gave up 5 bases; unmatched junction bases: 14. This CDR3 is 17 amino acids long.

The chain is built from TRBV9 and TRBJ2-5; D gene uncertain. This CDR3 is 15 amino acids long. V was shortened by 3 bases and J by 5 bases, with 17 bases between the two germline ends. Germline values: CDR1 SGDLS, CDR2 YYNGEE. CDR3 in amino acids: CASSAEPAFGETQYF. The DNA for the CDR3 is TGTGCCAGCAGCGCGGAGCCCGCCTTTGGGGAGACCCAGTACTTC.

The chain carries TRBV10-3 and TRBJ2-7; D unclear. The V gene lost 6 bases and the J gene lost 3 bases, with 12 bases spanning the gap. The germline CDR1 and CDR2 sequences are ENHRY and SYGVKD. This CDR3 comprises 13 residues. CDR3 region: CAISTDGFYEQYF. CDR3 nucleotides: TGTGCCATCAGCACCGATGGATTCTACGAGCAGTACTTC.

This clonotype came up a few times. The chain joins TRBV28 to TRBJ2-7; weak D call: TRBD1 (6 bases). V dropped 6 bases and J dropped 2 bases, with 11 bases sitting between them. This CDR3 comprises 13 residues. Germline V gene sequence: CDR1 MDHEN, CDR2 SYDVKM. CDR3 coding DNA: TGTGCCAGCAGGCTCAGGGGCGCCTACGAGCAGTACTTC. This gives the protein CASRLRGAYEQYF.

CDR3 in amino acids: CSARHSYEQYF. As DNA, the CDR3 is TGCAGTGCTAGACACTCCTACGAGCAGTACTTC. J is TRBJ2-7 and V is TRBV20-1; no firm D call. Trimming cost V 2 bases and J 0 bases, with 2 bases left between them. Germline V gene sequence: CDR1 DFQATT, CDR2 SNEGSKA (reference sequence). CDR3 length: 11 residues.

To note about this clonotype: This may come from a read error, since a much larger clone is one base off. V usage is TRBV7-9 and J usage is TRBJ2-7; TRBD1 matches 8 bases. Germline-derived CDR1 and CDR2 are SEHNR and FQNEAQ (reference sequence). The CDR3 is 12 amino acids. DNA of the CDR3: TGTGCCAGCCGACAGGGGACCTACGAGCGGTACTTC. This sequence encodes CASRQGTYERYF.

The DNA for the CDR3 is TGCGCCAGCAACTCTAGCAGGAGTAGCTCCTACGAGCAGTACTTC. The encoded protein is CASNSSRSSSYEQYF. The J gene is TRBJ2-7, the V gene TRBV5-1; D is possibly TRBD2 (5 bases). Trimming pared 6 bases from V and 0 bases from J, leaving 16 bases between. The germline gives CDR1 SGHRS, CDR2 YFSETQ. The CDR3 contains 15 residues.

The gene calls are TRBV10-3 and TRBJ2-3; D remains ambiguous. Trimming cost V 1 base and J 4 bases, with 3 bases left between them. Germline V gives CDR1 ENHRY, CDR2 SYGVKD. The CDR3 has 12 amino acids. The CDR3: CAISEFSDTQYF. The CDR3 DNA follows: TGTGCCATCAGTGAGTTCTCAGATACGCAGTATTTT.

This chain uses TRBV5-8 with TRBJ2-4; tentatively, D is TRBD2 (5 bases). The CDR3 totals 15 residues. Germline V CDR1 and CDR2: SGHTS, YDEGEE. Trimming left V 1 base short and J 6 bases short, with 14 bases between. CDR3 sequence (DNA): TGTGCCAGCAGCTTGACCTTAGCGAACGGAAACATTCAGTACTTC. It yields the protein CASSLTLANGNIQYF.